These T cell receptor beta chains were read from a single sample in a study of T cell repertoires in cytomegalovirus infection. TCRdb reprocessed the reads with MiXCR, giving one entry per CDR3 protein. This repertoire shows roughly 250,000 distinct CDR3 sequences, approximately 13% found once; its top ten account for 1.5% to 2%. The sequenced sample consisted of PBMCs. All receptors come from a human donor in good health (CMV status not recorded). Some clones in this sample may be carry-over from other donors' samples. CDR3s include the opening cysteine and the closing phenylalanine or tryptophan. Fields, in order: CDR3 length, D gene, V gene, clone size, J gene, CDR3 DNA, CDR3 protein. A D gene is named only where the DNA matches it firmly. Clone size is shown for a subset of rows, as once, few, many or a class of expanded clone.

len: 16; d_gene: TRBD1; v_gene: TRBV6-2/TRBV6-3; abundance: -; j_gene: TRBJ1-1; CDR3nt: TGTGCCAGCACCTCTCAGGGACAGGGGGCTAACACTGAAGCTTTCTTT; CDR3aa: CASTSQGQGANTEAFF
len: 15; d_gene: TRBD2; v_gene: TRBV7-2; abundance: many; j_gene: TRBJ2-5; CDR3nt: TGTGCCAGCAGCTTGGCGGGGGGGCCAGGAGAGACCCAGTACTTC; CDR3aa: CASSLAGGPGETQYF
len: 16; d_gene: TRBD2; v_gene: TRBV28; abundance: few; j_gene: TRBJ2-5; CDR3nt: TGTGCCAGCAGTTTAGGAGTAGCGGGAGGGCGAGAGACCCAGTACTTC; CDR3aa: CASSLGVAGGRETQYF
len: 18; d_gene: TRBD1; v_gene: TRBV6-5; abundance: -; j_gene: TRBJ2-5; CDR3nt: TGTGCCAGCAGTTCCGCCGGGACAGAACATATCTCGGGCGAGACCCAGTACTTC; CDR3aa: CASSSAGTEHISGETQYF
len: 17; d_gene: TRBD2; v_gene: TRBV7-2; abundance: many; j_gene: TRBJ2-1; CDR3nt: TGTGCCAGCAGCATAGAGGCTAGCGGGAGCTCCTACAATGAGCAGTTCTTC; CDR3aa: CASSIEASGSSYNEQFF
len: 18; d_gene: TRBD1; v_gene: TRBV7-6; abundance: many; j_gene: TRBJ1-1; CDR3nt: TGTGCCAGCAGCTTAAGCCCCCCCGGGACAGGGATGGACACTGAAGCTTTCTTT; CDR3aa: CASSLSPPGTGMDTEAFF
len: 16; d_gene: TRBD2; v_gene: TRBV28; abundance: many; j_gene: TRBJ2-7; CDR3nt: TGTGCCAGCAGTCCCTATCGTGCTAGCGGGAGTCTCGAGCAGTACTTC; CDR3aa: CASSPYRASGSLEQYF
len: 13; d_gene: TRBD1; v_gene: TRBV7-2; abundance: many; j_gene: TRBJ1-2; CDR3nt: TGTGCCAGCAGCTCTGGACAGGTATATGGCTACACCTTC; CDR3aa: CASSSGQVYGYTF
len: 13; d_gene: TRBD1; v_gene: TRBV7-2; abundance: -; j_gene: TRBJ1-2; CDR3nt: TGTGCCAGCAGCCCAGTTGGTGGTGACAGGGACACCTTC; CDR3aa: CASSPVGGDRDTF
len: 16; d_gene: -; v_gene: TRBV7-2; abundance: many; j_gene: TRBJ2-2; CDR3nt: TGTGCCAGCAGCTTACTCCGAGGACCGCCCACCGGGGAGCTGTTTTTT; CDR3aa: CASSLLRGPPTGELFF